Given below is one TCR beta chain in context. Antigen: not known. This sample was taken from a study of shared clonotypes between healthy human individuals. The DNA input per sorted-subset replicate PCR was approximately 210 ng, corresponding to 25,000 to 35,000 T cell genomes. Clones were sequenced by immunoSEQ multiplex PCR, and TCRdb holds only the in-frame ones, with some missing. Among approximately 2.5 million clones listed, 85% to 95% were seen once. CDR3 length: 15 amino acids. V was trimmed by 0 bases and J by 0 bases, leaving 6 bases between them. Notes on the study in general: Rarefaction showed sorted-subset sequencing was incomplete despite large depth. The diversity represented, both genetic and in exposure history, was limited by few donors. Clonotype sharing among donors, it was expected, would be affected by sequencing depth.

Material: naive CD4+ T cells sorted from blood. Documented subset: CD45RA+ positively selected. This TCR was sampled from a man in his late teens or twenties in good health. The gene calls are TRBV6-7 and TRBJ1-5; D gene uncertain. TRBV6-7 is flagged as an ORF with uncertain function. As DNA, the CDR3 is TGTGCCAGCAGTTACTCGAACGATAGCAATCAGCCCCAGCATTTT. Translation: CASSYSNDSNQPQHF.